These 28 T cell receptor beta chains came from one sample sequenced in a study of T cell repertoires in cytomegalovirus infection. TCRdb analysed the reads with MiXCR anew, one entry per CDR3 protein. This sample has about 180,000 distinct CDR3 sequences, with roughly 20% found just once. Their antigens remain unidentified. The sample was CD8+ T cells from cultured PBMCs, taken from culture after CMV antigen stimulation. The receptors derive from a human donor in good health (CMV status not recorded). Some clones in this sample may be carry-over from other donors' samples.

The rearrangement uses TRBV11-3 and TRBJ2-7; no definite D call. In germline, CDR1 is SGHNT, CDR2 YENEEA. V was shortened by 2 bases and J by 0 bases, with 8 bases between the two germline ends. This CDR3 has 14 amino acids. CDR3 loop: CASSLMSSSYEQYF. DNA for the CDR3: TGTGCCAGCAGCTTAATGTCAAGCTCCTACGAGCAGTACTTC.

This clonotype has only a few counts. This chain links TRBV7-2 with TRBJ1-2; D is ambiguous. V was pared by 6 bases and J by 4 bases, with 18 bases between. This CDR3 comprises 15 residues. Germline CDR1 SGHTA, CDR2 FQGNSA. The CDR3 is CASRRPEGRSYGYTF. CDR3 nucleotide sequence: TGTGCCAGCAGACGTCCTGAAGGGCGCTCCTATGGCTACACCTTC.

The chain recombines TRBV6-6 with TRBJ1-1, with D perhaps matching TRBD1 (5 bases). Germline CDR1 and CDR2: MNHNY and SVGAGI (reference sequence). Trimming removed 0 bases at V and 7 bases at J, with 9 bases between. The length of the CDR3 is 13 residues. The CDR3 DNA follows: TGTGCCAGCAGTTACTCTGGAGGGGTTGAAGCTTTCTTT. Protein product: CASSYSGGVEAFF.

The V and J genes are TRBV20-1 and TRBJ2-7; 13 bases are shared with TRBD2. This CDR3 spans 15 amino acids. The V gene's germline CDR1 is DFQATT and CDR2 SNEGSKA (reference sequence). The J segment lost 3 bases and the V segment lost 2 bases, leaving 4 bases of the junction unmatched. CDR3 in DNA: TGCAGTGCTAGAATGACTAGCGGGGGGATCTACGAGCAGTACTTC. This translates into CSARMTSGGIYEQYF.

This clonotype occurred a few times. The chain employs TRBV7-9 and TRBJ1-5, with 7 nucleotides matching TRBD1. The CDR3 runs to 15 residues. With 5 bases clipped from V and 1 base from J, the junction kept 5 bases outside the gene matches. Germline V gene data show CDR1 as SEHNR and CDR2 as FQNEAQ (reference sequence). CDR3 sequence: CASSAGQVSNQPQHF. CDR3 sequence (DNA): TGTGCCAGCAGCGCAGGACAGGTCAGCAATCAGCCCCAGCATTTT.

V gene TRBV5-6 combines with J gene TRBJ2-7, with a tentative D call TRBD1 (6 bases). Germline loops: CDR1 SGHDT, CDR2 YYEEEE. V lost 2 bases and J lost 8, with 29 bases in between. The CDR3 is made up of 18 amino acids. CDR3 sequence: CASSFTVWGEGTLRKQYF. CDR3 nucleotide sequence: TGTGCCAGCAGCTTTACCGTGTGGGGTGAAGGGACACTCCGGAAGCAGTACTTC.

This clonotype has more than one count but fewer than ten. The genes are TRBV20-1 and TRBJ1-1; 8 bases match TRBD1. The length of the CDR3 is 16 residues. With 0 bases clipped from V and 4 bases from J, the junction kept 10 bases outside the gene matches. The germline V gene encodes CDR1 DFQATT and CDR2 SNEGSKA (reference sequence). DNA for the CDR3: TGCAGTGCTAGAGATCTCGCAGGGGGCGCGGGCACTGAAGCTTTCTTT. Translating it yields CSARDLAGGAGTEAFF.

This rearrangement joins TRBV5-6 to TRBJ2-1; TRBD1 matches at 7 bases. After removal of 3 bases from V and 8 bases from J, the junction contained 5 bases not matched to a gene. Germline CDR1 reads SGHDT; CDR2 reads YYEEEE. The CDR3 contains 13 residues. The CDR3 nucleotides read TGTGCCAGCAGCTCTTACAGGGGTGATGAGCAGTTCTTC. Protein product: CASSSYRGDEQFF.

The chain uses TRBV7-9 and TRBJ2-1; 9 bases fit TRBD2. Germline V gene lookup returns CDR1 SEHNR and CDR2 FQNEAQ (reference sequence). V trimming: 2 bases; J trimming: 4 bases; junction bases outside the gene matches: 12. This CDR3 has 18 residues. The CDR3 here is CASSLNRASGDSYNEQFF. The CDR3 DNA reads TGTGCCAGCAGCTTAAACCGGGCTAGCGGGGATTCTTACAATGAGCAGTTCTTC.

This clonotype was observed a few times. The V call is TRBV19, the J call TRBJ2-5, with 9 bases that match TRBD1. The CDR3 is 15 amino acids. J was trimmed by 4 bases and V by 5 bases; bases with no gene match: 8. Germline V lookup: CDR1 LNHDA, CDR2 SQIVND (reference sequence). The CDR3 region has the DNA TGTGCCAGTAGTTTAACAGGGGGCTATGGAGAGACCCAGTACTTC. This encodes CASSLTGGYGETQYF. The whole variable domain, filled in from reference TRBV19 and TRBJ2-5, reads DGGITQSPKYLFRKEGQNVTLSCEQNLNHDAMYWYRQDPGQGLRLIYYSQIVNDFQKGDIAEGYSVSREKKESFPLTVTSAQKNPTAFYLCASSLTGGYGETQYFGPGTRLLVL.

The sample holds one count of this clonotype. The genes are TRBV27 and TRBJ1-6; a weak D match, TRBD1 (6 bases). This CDR3 contains 14 residues. Germline V CDR1 and CDR2: MNHEY, SMNVEV (reference sequence). V lost 3 bases to trimming and J lost 9 bases, with 12 bases between them. CDR3: CASSFGVRGSPLHF. DNA of the CDR3: TGTGCCAGCAGTTTTGGGGTCAGGGGTTCACCCCTCCACTTT.

This clonotype came up a few times. This chain links TRBV20-1 with TRBJ1-1; D unresolved. Germline V gene data show CDR1 as DFQATT and CDR2 as SNEGSKA (reference sequence). With 0 bases removed from V and 5 bases from J, the gap between germline ends came to 10 bases. The CDR3 loop spans 13 amino acids. The CDR3 DNA follows: TGCAGTGCTAGAGATAATGATCAGACTGAAGCTTTCTTT. Its translation: CSARDNDQTEAFF.

This clonotype was seen repeatedly, ten times or more. CDR3 DNA sequence: TGTGCCAGCAGATCACAGGGGGCGAACACCATATATTTT. This translates into CASRSQGANTIYF. The V gene is TRBV12-3 or TRBV12-4, the J gene TRBJ1-3; 9 bases align to TRBD1. The junction had 4 bases not matched to a gene; V was cut back by 6 bases and J by 7 bases. The CDR3 spans 13 residues.

This clonotype was counted only a few times. This rearrangement joins TRBV7-2 to TRBJ2-4; 11 bases map to TRBD1. The CDR3 is 12 amino acids. The trim removed 1 base at V and 14 bases at J, leaving 1 base unmatched. Germline V gene sequence: CDR1 SGHTA, CDR2 FQGNSA. Here the CDR3 reads CASSLGDRGEYF. For the CDR3, the DNA is TGTGCCAGCAGCTTAGGGGACAGGGGGGAGTACTTC.

Of note for this clonotype: The junction shows a germline mismatch at one end, possibly a read error. The chain uses TRBV3-1 and TRBJ1-4, with a possible D match to TRBD1 (5 bases). The CDR3 loop spans 15 amino acids. CDR1 is LGHDT, CDR2 YNNKEL, per germline (reference sequence). CDR3 region: CASSQDKGSNEKLFF. CDR3 sequence (DNA): TGTGCCAGCAGTCAAGATAAGGGGAGTAACGAAAAACTGTTTTTT.

The CDR3 DNA reads as TGTGCCACCAGCAGTTACTCGGCAGGGGGCGCGGGCTATGGCTACACCTTC. Amino acid sequence: CATSSYSAGGAGYGYTF. The chain combines TRBV15 with TRBJ1-2; 8 bases line up with TRBD1. The CDR3 contains 17 residues. V was clipped by 3 bases and J by 4 bases; unmatched bases: 13. Germline lookup yields CDR1 LNHNV and CDR2 YYDKDF (reference sequence).

Only a few counts were recorded for this clonotype. The rearrangement uses TRBV6-2 or TRBV6-3 and TRBJ1-1; TRBD1 matches 7 bases. The CDR3 covers 18 residues. The V and J ends lost 1 base and 1 base, in that order; junction bases with no gene match: 12. CDR1 is MNHEY, CDR2 SVGEGT, per germline. CDR3 loop: CASSYYRDRGPSNTEAFF. CDR3 coding DNA: TGTGCCAGCAGTTACTACCGGGACAGAGGGCCGTCGAACACTGAAGCTTTCTTT.

J is TRBJ2-3 and V is TRBV7-2, with 9 bases lining up with TRBD2. Looked up from germline, CDR1 is SGHTA and CDR2 is FQGNSA. V was pared by 5 bases and J by 4 bases, with 4 bases of the junction left unmatched. The CDR3 runs 14 residues. CDR3 residues: CASSRGGAADTQYF. Here the CDR3 DNA reads TGTGCCAGCAGCCGCGGGGGGGCGGCAGATACGCAGTATTTT.

This clonotype showed up just a few times. The gene calls are TRBV12-3 or TRBV12-4 and TRBJ1-2, with 8 bases fitting TRBD1. CDR3 size: 17 residues. V was pared by 3 bases and J by 4 bases, with 13 bases of the junction left unmatched. The CDR3 sequence: CASSFSRTGRESYGYTF. The CDR3 region has the DNA TGTGCCAGCAGTTTTTCGCGGACAGGGCGGGAGAGCTATGGCTACACCTTC.

The V and J genes are TRBV18 and TRBJ2-5; a possible D gene is TRBD2 (6 bases). Trimming took off 6 bases at V and 3 bases at J, with 14 bases between the two ends. Germline loops: CDR1 KGHSH, CDR2 LQKENI. The CDR3 totals 14 residues. As DNA, the CDR3 is TGTGCCAGCTCCATATCCGGGACTGAAGAGACCCAGTACTTC. It specifies CASSISGTEETQYF.

This clonotype showed up just a few times. V is TRBV19 and J is TRBJ1-5, with no clear D. This CDR3 region has 15 residues. V was trimmed by 7 bases and J by 4 bases, leaving 17 bases between them. Germline CDR1 reads LNHDA; CDR2 reads SQIVND (reference sequence). CDR3 DNA: TGTGCCAGTACCCCGCGGGGAATTTGGAATCAGCCCCAGCATTTT. Amino acids: CASTPRGIWNQPQHF.

The J gene is TRBJ2-7, the V gene TRBV7-3, with D perhaps matching TRBD1 (8 bases). The CDR3 length is 15 residues. Trimming shortened V by 4 bases and J by 2 bases, and 15 bases separated the two germline ends. The germline CDR1 and CDR2 sequences are SGHTA and FQGTGA. CDR3 loop: CASSSTGGGTYEQYF. The CDR3 nucleotides read TGTGCCAGCAGCTCAACAGGGGGAGGGACCTACGAGCAGTACTTC.

The chain combines TRBV6-2 or TRBV6-3 with TRBJ2-2, with TRBD1 matching 7 bases. CDR1 and CDR2 from the germline V gene are MNHEY and SVGEGT. The junction had 21 bases not matched to a gene; V was cut back by 1 base and J by 4 bases. The CDR3 spans 21 residues. The CDR3 region has the DNA TGTGCCAGCAGTTACTTAACCGACAGGGTACCCGAGCGTCCGTTCACCGGGGAGCTGTTTTTT. Translation gives CASSYLTDRVPERPFTGELFF.

The chain is built from TRBV4-3 and TRBJ2-3; the match to TRBD2 covers 9 bases. The CDR3 spans 17 residues. CDR1 LGHNA and CDR2 YSLEER come from the germline V gene. J gave up 4 bases and V 0 bases, and 8 bases lay outside the gene matches. CDR3 bases: TGCGCCAGCAGCCAAGATGACGGCGGGGGGGCCTCAGATACGCAGTATTTT. Protein sequence: CASSQDDGGGASDTQYF.

This clonotype is labeled medium-sized. The CDR3 nucleotides are TGTGCCAGCAGCTCTTGGACAGGGGAAGCCAAAAACATTCAGTACTTC. Translated: CASSSWTGEAKNIQYF. The V call is TRBV7-3, the J call TRBJ2-4; 9 nucleotides line up with TRBD1. CDR1 and CDR2 from the germline V gene are SGHTA and FQGTGA. The length of the CDR3 is 16 residues. V shed 4 bases and J 0 bases; nucleotides not matched to a gene: 4.

By sample share, this clonotype is medium-sized. The rearrangement uses TRBV7-8 and TRBJ2-3; D is undetermined. This CDR3 comprises 12 residues. With 4 bases removed from V and 3 bases from J, the gap between germline ends came to 5 bases. Germline V gene lookup returns CDR1 SGHVS and CDR2 FQNEAQ. The CDR3 region has the DNA TGTGCCAGCAGCTCCTATACAGATACGCAGTATTTT. Its translation is CASSSYTDTQYF.

This rearrangement joins TRBV7-2 to TRBJ1-5; weak D call: TRBD1 (6 bases). Trimming pared 5 bases from V and 4 bases from J, leaving 15 bases between. CDR1 and CDR2 from the germline V gene are SGHTA and FQGNSA. This CDR3 has 15 residues. This chain's CDR3 is CTSSPTGQGNQPQHF. Written as DNA, the CDR3 is TGTACCAGCAGCCCCACGGGGCAGGGGAATCAGCCCCAGCATTTT.

This clonotype was seen only a few times. This chain uses TRBV27 with TRBJ2-2; 8 bases align to TRBD2. Trimming took 7 bases from V and 0 from J; bases not matched to a gene: 4. The germline V gene encodes CDR1 MNHEY and CDR2 SMNVEV (reference sequence). The CDR3 is made up of 15 amino acids. CDR3 DNA: TGTGCCAGCATCCCCGGGGGGGCGAACACCGGGGAGCTGTTTTTT. Translating gives CASIPGGANTGELFF.